This paragraph reports one T cell receptor (beta chain). The ends were cut back, 4 bases at V and 8 bases at J, with 15 bases in the middle. Germline assignment: CDR1 SGDLS and CDR2 YYNGEE. There are 13 residues in the CDR3. This specimen comes from a study of T cell responses to AZD1222 COVID-19 vaccine. TCRdb's copy holds only in-frame clones and misses some; the assay was immunoSEQ multiplex PCR. The table lists more than 140,000 clones, approximately 90% of them singletons. This sequence was found in an adult in good health. The sample was peripheral blood, taken on day 0 of MenACWY control vaccination. J is TRBJ1-1 and V is TRBV9, with D tentatively TRBD1 (6 bases). The CDR3 DNA sequence: TGTGCCAGCAGCTCCTATGAGAGGGGGGAAGCTTTCTTT. Translation: CASSSYERGEAFF. Full variable domain (missing parts from reference TRBV9 and TRBJ1-1): DSGVTQTPKHLITATGQRVTLRCSPRSGDLSVYWYQQSLDQGLQFLIQYYNGEERAKGNILERFSAQQFPDLHSELNLSSLELGDSALYFCASSSYERGEAFFGQGTRLTVV.